The clone carrying this T cell receptor (beta chain) was counted between two and nine times. Its matching antigen is unknown. Extracted RNA was reverse transcribed, and the resulting cDNA served as sequencing template. Sequenced by immunoSEQ multiplex PCR; TCRdb stores in-frame clones only, minus some. This table holds about 180,000 clones, about 55% found once. This sample's treatment: oral pan-JAK inhibitor, 5-10 mg twice daily. Collection of lesional scalp punch biopsies and peripheral blood was performed in alopecia areata patients. The record originates from a study of CD8+ T cells in alopecia areata. Whole-study findings and limits: Significant decreases in scalp clonality and expanded CD8+ clones followed tofacitinib treatment.

CDR1 and CDR2 from the germline V gene are SQVTM and ANQGSEA. V was pared by 0 bases and J by 4 bases, with 8 bases of the junction left unmatched. This CDR3 is 16 amino acids long. The TCR comes from a human donor with alopecia areata. V usage is TRBV29-1 and J usage is TRBJ2-1, with 8 bases fitting TRBD2. This material consisted of CD8+ T cells sorted from blood, taken at week 24, from a patient treated with tofacitinib. The CDR3 region has the DNA TGCAGCGTTGAAGATGAAGGCGGGACTAGTTACAATGAGCAGTTCTTC. It encodes CSVEDEGGTSYNEQFF.